What follows is one T cell receptor beta chain and its context. The antigen is undetermined. This sample was taken from a study of PD-L1 blockade in urothelial cancer. Overall study: Earlier, patients had received 0 to 3 chemotherapy regimens. At 3 weeks after treatment start (second dose) and again at 6 weeks, blood was analyzed.

Sequenced by immunoSEQ multiplex PCR; TCRdb stores in-frame clones only, minus some. The table records about 86,000 clones, more than 75% of them present only once. This sample's time point: pretreatment peripheral blood. Between 1 and 8 samples, pretreatment and on-treatment, were given by each patient. The study, taken as a whole, reports: Pretreatment TCR clonality in blood under the median foretold superior survival.

CDR3 length equals 11 residues. Trimming cost V 2 bases and J 11 bases, with 9 bases left between them. Looked up from germline, CDR1 is ENHRY and CDR2 is SYGVKD. The TCR comes from a man aged 60 to 69 with urothelial cancer. The source was PBMCs, collected around atezolizumab (anti-PD-L1) treatment. The V call is TRBV10-3, the J call TRBJ1-1; D is undetermined. CDR3 amino acids: CAISEAGRAFF. CDR3 sequence (DNA): TGTGCCATCAGTGAGGCGGGGAGGGCTTTCTTT.